This is a list of T cell receptor beta chains from one sample in a study of Graves' ophthalmopathy and Graves' hyperthyroidism. MiXCR, run by TCRdb on the multiplex PCR reads, gives a single entry per CDR3 protein. Here the sample spans around 660,000 distinct CDR3 sequences, about 40% being singletons. The sequencing input was peripheral blood. The source is an adult man with Graves' ophthalmopathy. CDR3s include the opening cysteine and the closing phenylalanine or tryptophan. Fields, in order: J gene, V gene, CDR3 protein.

TRBJ2-2 TRBV9 CASSPSDWAGGPGGELFF
TRBJ1-1 TRBV19 CASSEGRWTEAFF
TRBJ1-4 TRBV7-9 CASSLGGGAEKLFF
TRBJ2-1 TRBV29-1 CSETDTAGYNEQFF
TRBJ1-1 TRBV7-3 CASGSTLGQEAFF
TRBJ1-6 TRBV5-6 CASHRGRESPLHF
TRBJ2-2 TRBV5-1 CASSFVGSGELFF
TRBJ1-3 TRBV10-3 CAISMTSSGNTIYF
TRBJ2-1 TRBV9 CASSRTGYNEQFF
TRBJ1-2 TRBV18 CASSPGQNYGYTF
TRBJ2-2 TRBV12-3/TRBV12-4 CASKGVGSGELFF
TRBJ1-3 TRBV10-3 CAISERQGAGNTIYF
TRBJ2-7 TRBV10-3 CAISEPGGHEQYF
TRBJ2-7 TRBV16 CASSPRSRGESHEQYF
TRBJ2-6 TRBV7-3 CASSLGQGANALTF
TRBJ1-4 TRBV2 CASSGTATDEKLFF
TRBJ1-5 TRBV29-1 CSPYPNQPQHF
NA TRBV10-2 CASSGAGGNIQYF
TRBJ2-7 TRBV5-1 CASSPDSSYEQYF
TRBJ1-6 TRBV2 CASSPFPQGNNSPLHF
TRBJ2-7 TRBV9 CASSPGPSGYEQYF
TRBJ2-5 TRBV19 CASSIGRRARPKETQYF
TRBJ2-7 TRBV2 CASRIYEQYF
TRBJ2-7 TRBV4-2 CASSQELANHAYEQYF
TRBJ2-6 TRBV6-6 CASRPGGRGANVLTF
TRBJ2-7 TRBV25-1 CASSVGSSSLWGLEQYF
TRBJ1-5 TRBV5-4 CASSQADRAGNQPQHF
TRBJ1-2 TRBV10-3 CAIRPGANYGYTF
TRBJ1-4 TRBV19 CATHGGATNEKLFF
TRBJ1-6 TRBV14 CASRGRGRSPLHF
TRBJ2-7 TRBV15 CATSRDADYEQYF
TRBJ1-2 TRBV10-3 CAISPGDGYTF
TRBJ2-7 TRBV2 CASSVAVYEQYF
TRBJ2-2 TRBV20-1 CSAPQGTAGELFF
TRBJ1-1 TRBV29-1 CSSRKGGTEAFF
TRBJ2-2 TRBV15 CATRESGELFF
TRBJ2-2 TRBV24-1 CATSGPGTGNTGELFF
TRBJ1-5 TRBV2 CASSEGTGLGQPQHF
TRBJ1-1 TRBV7-9 CASTTGQRKAFF
TRBJ2-6 TRBV7-9 CASSPRDRGTRSYVLTF
TRBJ1-1 TRBV10-3 CAISKGDPGEAFF
TRBJ1-4 TRBV5-6 CASSLRSGKLFF
TRBJ2-5 TRBV24-1 CATSDSRGAETQYF
TRBJ2-5 TRBV7-7 CASSPSLGGETQYF
TRBJ1-2 TRBV20-1 CSATGTGGIWWGYTF
TRBJ2-5 TRBV10-3 CAISAVGNTQYF
TRBJ1-6 TRBV24-1 CATSDRGSPLHF
TRBJ1-1 TRBV11-2 CASSRTDTEAFF
TRBJ2-7 TRBV11-1 CASSSPLAPNEQYF
TRBJ2-5 TRBV2 CASTLAAGVETQYF
TRBJ2-5 TRBV29-1 CSVEGTGRADKTQYF
TRBJ1-2 TRBV6-5 CASGTVYYGYTF
TRBJ2-7 TRBV2 CASREPGTGLTDEQYF
TRBJ2-5 TRBV3-1 CASSHIWTSKETQYF
TRBJ2-5 TRBV7-2 CASSNYRDETQYF
TRBJ1-1 TRBV25-1 CASSRGQGYRNTEAFF
TRBJ1-5 TRBV7-9 CASSLRQGAYEHF